This T cell receptor (beta chain) appears in the sequencing data of a study of T cell responses to AZD1222 COVID-19 vaccine. General observations from the study: Only a handful of individuals given AZD1222 were seropositive at baseline. Only after the peak T cell response were repertoires sampled. Donors were mostly white British, more females; clonal diversity possibly underestimated.

Remarks on this clone: Its target is not known.

Germline V lookup: CDR1 SGHNT, CDR2 YYREEE (reference sequence). V gave up 1 base and J gave up 3 bases, with 2 bases separating them. The length of the CDR3 is 12 residues. Second-dose intervals of approximately 4 or approximately 12 weeks were pooled. Data came from immunoSEQ multiplex PCR; TCRdb stores just in-frame clones and leaves some out. The sample carries about 94,000 clones, 85% recorded once. The receptor comes from an adult who received the AZD1222 COVID-19 vaccine. The sequencing here drew on peripheral blood, taken 28 days after the second AZD1222 dose. V gene TRBV5-4 combines with J gene TRBJ2-1; D gene ambiguous. The CDR3 nucleotides read TGTGCCAGCAGCTTGTACTACAATGAGCAGTTCTTC. Its translation: CASSLYYNEQFF.